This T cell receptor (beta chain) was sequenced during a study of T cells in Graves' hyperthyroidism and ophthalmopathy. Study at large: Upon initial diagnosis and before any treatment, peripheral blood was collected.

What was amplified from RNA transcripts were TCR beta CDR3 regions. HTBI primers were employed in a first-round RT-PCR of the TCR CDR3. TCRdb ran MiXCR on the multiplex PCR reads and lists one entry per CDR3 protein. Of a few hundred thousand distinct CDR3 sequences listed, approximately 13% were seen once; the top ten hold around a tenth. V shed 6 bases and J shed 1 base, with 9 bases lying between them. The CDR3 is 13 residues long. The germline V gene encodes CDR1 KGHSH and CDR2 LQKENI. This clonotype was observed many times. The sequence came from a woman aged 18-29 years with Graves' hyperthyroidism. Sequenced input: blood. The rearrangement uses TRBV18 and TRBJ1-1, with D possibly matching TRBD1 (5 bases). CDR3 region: CASSRGRNTEAFF. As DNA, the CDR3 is TGTGCCAGCTCGCGGGGCAGGAACACTGAAGCTTTCTTT.